Listed below are T cell receptor beta chains from one sample, sequenced in a study of naive and memory T cell subsets. TCRdb independently ran MiXCR on the UMI-ligation and nested PCR reads; one entry per CDR3 protein. The data show some 85,000 distinct CDR3 sequences, approximately 14% seen once. Sample: central memory CD4+ T cells from blood. Source of these receptors: a human donor in good health. CDR3s include the opening cysteine and the closing phenylalanine or tryptophan. The D gene is left open where the match is weak. Clone size is stated in some rows and not others, as once, few, many or a class when expanded.

CDR3nt: TGCGCCAGCAGCCAAGATCGGGGTTTCTCCTACGAGCAGTACTTC
CDR3aa: CASSQDRGFSYEQYF
d_gene: .
abundance: many
v_gene: TRBV4-1
j_gene: TRBJ2-7

CDR3nt: TGTGCCTGGAGTGAGCCCAGCTCCTATAATTCACCCCTCCACTTT
CDR3aa: CAWSEPSSYNSPLHF
d_gene: .
abundance: .
v_gene: TRBV30
j_gene: TRBJ1-6

CDR3nt: TGTGCCAGCAGCTTGGACAGTTATAGCAATCAGCCCCAGCATTTT
CDR3aa: CASSLDSYSNQPQHF
d_gene: .
abundance: .
v_gene: TRBV11-2
j_gene: TRBJ1-5

CDR3nt: TGTGCCAGCAGCTTACTTCCAGAAGGGACCCAGTACTTC
CDR3aa: CASSLLPEGTQYF
d_gene: .
abundance: many
v_gene: TRBV7-2
j_gene: TRBJ2-5

CDR3nt: TGCGCCAGCAGCTTCGGACAGGATGAGTCGGGAGGCTACACCTTC
CDR3aa: CASSFGQDESGGYTF
d_gene: TRBD1
abundance: many
v_gene: TRBV5-1
j_gene: TRBJ1-2

CDR3nt: TGTGCCAGCTCACCATTCTCCGAGGGGAATGAGCAGTTCTTC
CDR3aa: CASSPFSEGNEQFF
d_gene: .
abundance: many
v_gene: TRBV18
j_gene: TRBJ2-1

CDR3nt: TGTGCCAGCAGCTGGCCGGGACATCAGAACCCAAATGGCTACACCTTC
CDR3aa: CASSWPGHQNPNGYTF
d_gene: .
abundance: many
v_gene: TRBV28
j_gene: TRBJ1-2

CDR3nt: TGTGCCAGCAGCTTGGATGCTAGCGGTTACAATGAGCAGTTCTTC
CDR3aa: CASSLDASGYNEQFF
d_gene: TRBD2
abundance: many
v_gene: TRBV5-4
j_gene: TRBJ2-1

CDR3nt: TGTGCCAGCAGCGTGGACGGCGGCAATCAGCCCCAGCATTTT
CDR3aa: CASSVDGGNQPQHF
d_gene: .
abundance: many
v_gene: TRBV7-2
j_gene: TRBJ1-5

CDR3nt: TGTGCCAGCAGCTTCCGGGACAGGGACGATGAGCAGTTCTTC
CDR3aa: CASSFRDRDDEQFF
d_gene: TRBD1
abundance: .
v_gene: TRBV11-2
j_gene: TRBJ2-1

CDR3nt: TGTGCCAGCAGTTTGAAAGGGACAGGGGAATACGAGCAGTACTTC
CDR3aa: CASSLKGTGEYEQYF
d_gene: TRBD1
abundance: many
v_gene: TRBV6-6
j_gene: TRBJ2-7

CDR3nt: TGTGCCACCAGTGATTTGCCCAAGGGGGGATCGAACACCGGGGAGCTGTTTTTT
CDR3aa: CATSDLPKGGSNTGELFF
d_gene: .
abundance: .
v_gene: TRBV24-1
j_gene: TRBJ2-2

CDR3nt: TGTGCCAGCAGCGTTAACACCCGGAGTGAAAAACTGTTTTTT
CDR3aa: CASSVNTRSEKLFF
d_gene: .
abundance: .
v_gene: TRBV2
j_gene: TRBJ1-4

CDR3nt: TGTGCCATCAAGGCGGGGGGGGCGGCTGAAGCTTTCTTT
CDR3aa: CAIKAGGAAEAFF
d_gene: .
abundance: .
v_gene: TRBV10-3
j_gene: TRBJ1-1

CDR3nt: TGTGCCAGCAGTGTAGCGGGAGCAAGCACAGATACGCAGTATTTT
CDR3aa: CASSVAGASTDTQYF
d_gene: TRBD2
abundance: .
v_gene: TRBV2
j_gene: TRBJ2-3

CDR3nt: TGTGCCAGCAGCCCAGCGGGCCTCGGAAACACCATATATTTT
CDR3aa: CASSPAGLGNTIYF
d_gene: .
abundance: .
v_gene: TRBV12-3/TRBV12-4
j_gene: TRBJ1-3

CDR3nt: TGCGCCAGCAGCTTGACGGCTAGCGGGACCGATGAGCAGTTCTTC
CDR3aa: CASSLTASGTDEQFF
d_gene: TRBD2
abundance: .
v_gene: TRBV5-1
j_gene: TRBJ2-1

CDR3nt: TGTGCCAGCAGCCCAACAGGGGTCGGCACAGATACGCAGTATTTT
CDR3aa: CASSPTGVGTDTQYF
d_gene: TRBD1
abundance: once
v_gene: TRBV7-2
j_gene: TRBJ2-3

CDR3nt: TGCAGCGTTGAGGGAATTTGGATGTCCGAGCAGTACTTC
CDR3aa: CSVEGIWMSEQYF
d_gene: .
abundance: many
v_gene: TRBV29-1
j_gene: TRBJ2-7

CDR3nt: TGTGCCAGCACCGCGTTTCGGTTCGCGAACACCGGGGAGCTGTTTTTT
CDR3aa: CASTAFRFANTGELFF
d_gene: .
abundance: .
v_gene: TRBV11-2
j_gene: TRBJ2-2

CDR3nt: TGTGCCAGCTCACCACCGAAGCGGGGTGGCTACACCTTC
CDR3aa: CASSPPKRGGYTF
d_gene: .
abundance: once
v_gene: TRBV18
j_gene: TRBJ1-2

CDR3nt: TGTGCAAGTCGCTTTTTCCTACCGGGACAGGGAACCTACGAGCAGTACTTC
CDR3aa: CASRFFLPGQGTYEQYF
d_gene: .
abundance: many
v_gene: TRBV12-2
j_gene: TRBJ2-7

CDR3nt: TGTGCCAGCAGAGGAGGGGGTACTGAAGCTTTCTTT
CDR3aa: CASRGGGTEAFF
d_gene: .
abundance: few
v_gene: TRBV2
j_gene: TRBJ1-1

CDR3nt: TGCAGCGTTTTGACAGGGGGGCATGAGCAGTTCTTC
CDR3aa: CSVLTGGHEQFF
d_gene: TRBD1
abundance: many
v_gene: TRBV29-1
j_gene: TRBJ2-1

CDR3nt: TGTGCCAGCAGCTTGGGGCTCCAGAACACTGAAGCTTTCTTT
CDR3aa: CASSLGLQNTEAFF
d_gene: .
abundance: .
v_gene: TRBV5-4
j_gene: TRBJ1-1

CDR3nt: TGTGCCAGCAGTACACAATTTCCGGCGGACAGAGCCACAGATACGCAGTATTTT
CDR3aa: CASSTQFPADRATDTQYF
d_gene: .
abundance: .
v_gene: TRBV27
j_gene: TRBJ2-3

CDR3nt: TGTGCCAGCAGCCAAGACGGACCGAACTATGGCTACACCTTC
CDR3aa: CASSQDGPNYGYTF
d_gene: .
abundance: few
v_gene: TRBV7-2
j_gene: TRBJ1-2

CDR3nt: TGTGCCAGCAGCCAAGTTGGGGGGGCAGGGTCCGAGCAGTACTTC
CDR3aa: CASSQVGGAGSEQYF
d_gene: .
abundance: .
v_gene: TRBV4-2
j_gene: TRBJ2-7

CDR3nt: TGCGCCAGCAGCTTGGGACAGCCGGGACTAGCGGGGTACGAGCAGTACTTC
CDR3aa: CASSLGQPGLAGYEQYF
d_gene: TRBD2
abundance: .
v_gene: TRBV5-1
j_gene: TRBJ2-7

CDR3nt: TGTGCCAGCAGCCCCGCGAACACTGAAGCTTTCTTT
CDR3aa: CASSPANTEAFF
d_gene: .
abundance: .
v_gene: TRBV3-1
j_gene: TRBJ1-1

CDR3nt: TGTGCCAGCAGTTTCCTCCGCGGGTACAGCACAGATACGCAGTATTTT
CDR3aa: CASSFLRGYSTDTQYF
d_gene: .
abundance: medium-sized
v_gene: TRBV28
j_gene: TRBJ2-3

CDR3nt: TGCAGTGCTAGAGATCGCGGGGTAGCGGGATCGGGCACAGATACGCAGTATTTT
CDR3aa: CSARDRGVAGSGTDTQYF
d_gene: TRBD2
abundance: .
v_gene: TRBV20-1
j_gene: TRBJ2-3

CDR3nt: TGCGCCAGCAGCCTTCCGGGACAGGGGGAAGGAAATCAGCCCCAGCATTTT
CDR3aa: CASSLPGQGEGNQPQHF
d_gene: TRBD1
abundance: few
v_gene: TRBV4-1
j_gene: TRBJ1-5

CDR3nt: TGTGCCAGCAAAAACAGGGGATTCACCGGGGAGCTGTTTTTT
CDR3aa: CASKNRGFTGELFF
d_gene: TRBD1
abundance: few
v_gene: TRBV6-1
j_gene: TRBJ2-2

CDR3nt: TGCAGTGCGAACCGGGCAGATACGCAGTATTTT
CDR3aa: CSANRADTQYF
d_gene: .
abundance: many
v_gene: TRBV20-1
j_gene: TRBJ2-3

CDR3nt: TGTGCCAGCAGCCTCCAGGGGAATAGCGATGAGCAGTTCTTC
CDR3aa: CASSLQGNSDEQFF
d_gene: .
abundance: many
v_gene: TRBV5-4
j_gene: TRBJ2-1

CDR3nt: TGTGCCAGCAGCTCCAATCTAGAGGGGGGAACAGATACGCAGTATTTT
CDR3aa: CASSSNLEGGTDTQYF
d_gene: .
abundance: few
v_gene: TRBV7-2
j_gene: TRBJ2-3

CDR3nt: TGTGCCATCAGTGAGTCTATGCGAGGAAGCAATCAGCCCCAGCATTTT
CDR3aa: CAISESMRGSNQPQHF
d_gene: .
abundance: few
v_gene: TRBV10-3
j_gene: TRBJ1-5

CDR3nt: TGCAGCGTTGCTCCCACCGTGGTAGCGGGGAGGTTCTTC
CDR3aa: CSVAPTVVAGRFF
d_gene: TRBD2
abundance: many
v_gene: TRBV29-1
j_gene: TRBJ2-1

CDR3nt: TGCAGCGTTGGGATGACAGTCTACGAGCAGTACTTC
CDR3aa: CSVGMTVYEQYF
d_gene: .
abundance: .
v_gene: TRBV29-1
j_gene: TRBJ2-7